The sample holds a few counts of the clone carrying this T cell receptor (beta chain). Its target is unknown. TCRdb recomputed calls from the 5' RACE reads with MiXCR, one row per CDR3 protein. Of about 360,000 distinct CDR3 sequences in the sample, 6.2% were seen once. The data were taken from a study of T cells after yellow fever vaccination. Study background: Preparing low-cell-number fractions relied on SMART-Seq v4 Ultra Low Input.

The germline V gene encodes CDR1 SGHNT and CDR2 YYREEE (reference sequence). Trimming took 0 bases from V and 8 from J; bases not matched to a gene: 8. The CDR3 has 15 residues. Study results and caveats: Post-booster repertoires contained most primary-vaccination clones again (around 97% CD4, 85% to 90% CD8). Contamination of FACS-sorted repertoires by abundant clonotypes from the bulk population could occur.

The chain is built from TRBV5-4 and TRBJ1-2; 9 nucleotides agree with TRBD1. The TCR comes from a man aged 25-45 years who received the YFV17D yellow fever vaccine. Sequences were derived from PBMCs, sampled 5 days after the yellow fever booster vaccination. CDR3 sequence reads: CASSLVGQGTGGYTF. CDR3 DNA: TGTGCCAGCAGCTTGGTCGGACAGGGGACAGGAGGCTACACCTTC.